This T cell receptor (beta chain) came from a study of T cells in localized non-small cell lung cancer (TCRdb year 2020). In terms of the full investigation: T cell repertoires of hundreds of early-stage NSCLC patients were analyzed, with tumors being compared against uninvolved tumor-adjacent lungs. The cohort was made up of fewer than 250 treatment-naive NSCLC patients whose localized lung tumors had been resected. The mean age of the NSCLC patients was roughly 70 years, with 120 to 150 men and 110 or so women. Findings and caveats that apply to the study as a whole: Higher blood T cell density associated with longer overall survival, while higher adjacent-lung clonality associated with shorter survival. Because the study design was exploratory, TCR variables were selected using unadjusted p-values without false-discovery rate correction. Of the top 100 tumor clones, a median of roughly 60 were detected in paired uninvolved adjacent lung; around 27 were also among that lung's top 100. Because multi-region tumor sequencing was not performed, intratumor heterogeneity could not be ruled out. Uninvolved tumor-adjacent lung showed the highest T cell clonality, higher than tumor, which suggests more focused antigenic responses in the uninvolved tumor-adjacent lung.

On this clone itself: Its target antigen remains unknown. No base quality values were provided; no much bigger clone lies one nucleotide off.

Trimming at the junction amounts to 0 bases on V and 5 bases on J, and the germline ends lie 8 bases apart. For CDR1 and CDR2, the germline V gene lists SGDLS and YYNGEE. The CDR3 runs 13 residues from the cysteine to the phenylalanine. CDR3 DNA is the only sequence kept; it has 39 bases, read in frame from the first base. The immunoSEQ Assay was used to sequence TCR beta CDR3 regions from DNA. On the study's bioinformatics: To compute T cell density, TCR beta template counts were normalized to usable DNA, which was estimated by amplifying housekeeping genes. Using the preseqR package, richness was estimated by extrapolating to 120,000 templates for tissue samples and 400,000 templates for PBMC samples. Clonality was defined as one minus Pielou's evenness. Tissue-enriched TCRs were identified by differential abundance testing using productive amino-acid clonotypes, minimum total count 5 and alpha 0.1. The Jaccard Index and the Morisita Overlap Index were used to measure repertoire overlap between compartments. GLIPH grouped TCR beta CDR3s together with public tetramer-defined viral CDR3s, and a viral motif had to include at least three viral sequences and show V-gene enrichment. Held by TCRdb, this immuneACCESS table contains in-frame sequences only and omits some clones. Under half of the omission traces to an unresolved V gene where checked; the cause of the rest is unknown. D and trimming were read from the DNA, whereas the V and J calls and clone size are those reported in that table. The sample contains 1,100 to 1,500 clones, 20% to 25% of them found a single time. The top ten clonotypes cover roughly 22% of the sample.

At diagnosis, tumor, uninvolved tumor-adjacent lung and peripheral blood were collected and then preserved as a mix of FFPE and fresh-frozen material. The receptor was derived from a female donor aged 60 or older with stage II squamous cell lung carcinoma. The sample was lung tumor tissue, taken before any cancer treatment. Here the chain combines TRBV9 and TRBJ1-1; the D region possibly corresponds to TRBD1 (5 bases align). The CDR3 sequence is CASSVGQGTEAFF. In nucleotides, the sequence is TGTGCCAGCAGCGTAGGCCAGGGAACTGAAGCTTTCTTT. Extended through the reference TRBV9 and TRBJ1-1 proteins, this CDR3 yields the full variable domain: DSGVTQTPKHLITATGQRVTLRCSPRSGDLSVYWYQQSLDQGLQFLIQYYNGEERAKGNILERFSAQQFPDLHSELNLSSLELGDSALYFCASSVGQGTEAFFGQGTRLTVV.